A selection of T cell receptor beta chains follows, all from one sample in a study of blood T cell repertoires in COVID-19. Clones were sequenced by immunoSEQ multiplex PCR, and TCRdb holds only the in-frame ones, with some missing. The repertoire consists of under 450,000 clones, with roughly 86% occurring once and the leading ten covering 1% to 1.5%. The sequenced sample consisted of PBMCs or T cells enriched from blood (not recorded which). These receptors all stem from a young man who had recovered from COVID-19. Both conserved end residues are part of each CDR3. The D gene is left open where the match is weak. Size values are once, few and many counts, or a class for expanded clones, and some rows have none.

CDR3: CASSQLAGFNEQFF
DNA: TGTGCCAGCAGTCAGCTCGCAGGGTTCAATGAGCAGTTCTTC
J: TRBJ2-1
V: TRBV27
size: .
D: .

CDR3: CASSQGTSGGPGETQYF
DNA: TGTGCCAGCAGCCAAGGGACTAGCGGGGGTCCGGGGGAGACCCAGTACTTC
J: TRBJ2-5
V: TRBV6-2/TRBV6-3
size: .
D: TRBD2

CDR3: CASSPNWGIEAFF
DNA: TGTGCCAGCAGCCCGAATTGGGGCATTGAAGCTTTCTTT
J: TRBJ1-1
V: TRBV7-2
size: .
D: .

CDR3: CASSMDQRGSPTDTQYF
DNA: TGTGCCAGTAGTATGGATCAGCGGGGATCCCCGACAGATACGCAGTATTTT
J: TRBJ2-3
V: TRBV19
size: .
D: TRBD2

CDR3: CASYSLSYNSPLHF
DNA: TGTGCCAGCTATAGTCTCTCCTATAATTCACCCCTCCACTTT
J: TRBJ1-6
V: TRBV2
size: .
D: .

CDR3: CASRLVGLAGGKLNEQFF
DNA: TGTGCAAGTCGCTTAGTAGGACTAGCGGGGGGCAAACTCAATGAGCAGTTCTTC
J: TRBJ2-1
V: TRBV12-2
size: .
D: .

CDR3: CASSWSQDEQFF
DNA: TGTGCCAGCAGCTGGTCCCAGGATGAGCAGTTCTTC
J: TRBJ2-1
V: TRBV5-4
size: .
D: .

CDR3: CASSLSDLNQPQHF
DNA: TGCGCCAGCAGCTTGTCAGATCTCAACCAGCCCCAGCATTTT
J: TRBJ1-5
V: TRBV5-1
size: .
D: .

CDR3: CASSLLSGGTGELFF
DNA: TGTGCCAGCAGCTTACTAAGCGGGGGTACCGGGGAGCTGTTTTTT
J: TRBJ2-2
V: TRBV7-9
size: .
D: TRBD2

CDR3: CAWSEGTGRGQETQYF
DNA: TGTGCCTGGAGTGAAGGGACAGGGAGGGGCCAAGAGACCCAGTACTTC
J: TRBJ2-5
V: TRBV30
size: .
D: TRBD1

CDR3: CASSQWGRGTEAFF
DNA: TGCGCCAGCAGCCAATGGGGGCGAGGGACTGAAGCTTTCTTT
J: TRBJ1-1
V: TRBV4-3
size: .
D: .

CDR3: CASSIGTSIFTDTQYF
DNA: TGTGCCAGCAGCATCGGGACTAGTATTTTCACAGATACGCAGTATTTT
J: TRBJ2-3
V: TRBV5-4
size: .
D: TRBD2

CDR3: CASSQDGSGRLYGYTF
DNA: TGTGCCAGCAGCCAAGATGGGAGTGGTAGGCTCTATGGCTACACCTTC
J: TRBJ1-2
V: TRBV3-1/TRBV3-2
size: .
D: .

CDR3: CASSPPWANQPQHF
DNA: TGTGCCAGCAGCCCCCCCTGGGCCAATCAGCCCCAGCATTTT
J: TRBJ1-5
V: TRBV5-8
size: few
D: .

CDR3: CASSPRTGAGGYTF
DNA: TGTGCCAGCAGCCCCCGGACAGGGGCAGGTGGCTACACCTTC
J: TRBJ1-2
V: TRBV7-2
size: .
D: TRBD1

CDR3: CAWTDSSYEQYF
DNA: TGTGCCTGGACGGACAGCTCCTACGAGCAGTACTTC
J: TRBJ2-7
V: TRBV30
size: .
D: .

CDR3: CASTFRGGGTEAFF
DNA: TGTGCCAGTACCTTCCGGGGGGGCGGCACTGAAGCTTTCTTT
J: TRBJ1-1
V: TRBV7-9
size: .
D: .

CDR3: CASSFTANTGELFF
DNA: TGTGCCAGCAGTTTCACAGCTAACACCGGGGAGCTGTTTTTT
J: TRBJ2-2
V: TRBV5-5
size: .
D: .

CDR3: CATSRDLEFSGNTIYF
DNA: TGTGCCACCAGCAGAGATCTGGAGTTCTCTGGAAACACCATATATTTT
J: TRBJ1-3
V: TRBV15
size: .
D: .

CDR3: CASGSDRGSSPLHF
DNA: TGTGCCAGCGGAAGCGACAGGGGTAGCTCACCCCTCCACTTT
J: TRBJ1-6
V: TRBV5-6
size: .
D: TRBD1

CDR3: CASSLGGGSRTYNEQFF
DNA: TGTGCCAGCAGCTTGGGGGGCGGAAGTCGAACCTACAATGAGCAGTTCTTC
J: TRBJ2-1
V: TRBV5-4
size: .
D: .

CDR3: CASSQVDREGQPQHF
DNA: TGCGCCAGCAGCCAAGTGGACAGGGAGGGACAGCCCCAGCATTTT
J: TRBJ1-5
V: TRBV4-1
size: .
D: TRBD1

CDR3: CASSVAPVQGTYGYTF
DNA: TGTGCCAGCAGCGTAGCCCCGGTGCAGGGTACCTATGGCTACACCTTC
J: TRBJ1-2
V: TRBV9
size: .
D: .

CDR3: CASSPEVVGNEKLFF
DNA: TGTGCCAGCAGCCCCGAGGTGGTGGGTAATGAAAAACTGTTTTTT
J: TRBJ1-4
V: TRBV7-6
size: .
D: .

CDR3: CARTVGLTNGEAFF
DNA: TGTGCCAGAACGGTGGGGCTGACGAACGGTGAAGCTTTCTTT
J: TRBJ1-1
V: TRBV2
size: .
D: .

CDR3: CASSRTVQETQYF
DNA: TGTGCCAGCAGTCGGACAGTCCAAGAGACCCAGTACTTC
J: TRBJ2-5
V: TRBV6-5
size: .
D: .

CDR3: CASSVTSGEGNTQYF
DNA: TGTGCCAGCAGCGTAACTAGCGGGGAGGGGAATACGCAGTATTTT
J: TRBJ2-3
V: TRBV2
size: .
D: TRBD2

CDR3: CASNVKRVEAFF
DNA: TGTGCCAGCAACGTGAAACGGGTTGAAGCTTTCTTT
J: TRBJ1-1
V: TRBV2
size: .
D: .

CDR3: CAISEPDREVGTEAFF
DNA: TGTGCCATCAGTGAACCTGACAGGGAAGTAGGCACTGAAGCTTTCTTT
J: TRBJ1-1
V: TRBV10-3
size: .
D: TRBD1

CDR3: CSVGDRTNYGYTF
DNA: TGCAGCGTTGGAGACAGAACTAACTATGGCTACACCTTC
J: TRBJ1-2
V: TRBV29-1
size: .
D: .

CDR3: CSVEFQNYGYTF
DNA: TGCAGCGTTGAATTTCAGAACTATGGCTACACCTTC
J: TRBJ1-2
V: TRBV29-1
size: .
D: .

CDR3: CASSDRDNSPLHF
DNA: TGTGCCAGCAGTGACAGGGATAATTCACCCCTCCACTTT
J: TRBJ1-6
V: TRBV6-1
size: many
D: .

CDR3: CASSRRQQDRGGSSPLHF
DNA: TGCGCCAGCAGCCGTCGGCAGCAGGACAGGGGGGGGTCATCACCCCTCCACTTT
J: TRBJ1-6
V: TRBV4-1
size: .
D: TRBD1

CDR3: CASSVTAGTEAFF
DNA: TGTGCCAGCAGTGTGACAGCTGGCACTGAAGCTTTCTTT
J: TRBJ1-1
V: TRBV3-1/TRBV3-2
size: few
D: .

CDR3: CSGGGPTDTQYF
DNA: TGCAGCGGGGGCGGGCCCACAGATACGCAGTATTTT
J: TRBJ2-3
V: TRBV29-1
size: .
D: .

CDR3: CASSSGFGDSPLHF
DNA: TGTGCCAGTAGTTCGGGATTCGGAGATTCACCCCTCCACTTT
J: TRBJ1-6
V: TRBV19
size: .
D: .

CDR3: CASSIGTVNTEAFF
DNA: TGTGCCAGCAGCATAGGGACAGTGAACACTGAAGCTTTCTTT
J: TRBJ1-1
V: TRBV6-5
size: once
D: TRBD1

CDR3: CASTETGSDYGYTF
DNA: TGTGCCAGCACAGAGACAGGCTCAGACTATGGCTACACCTTC
J: TRBJ1-2
V: TRBV25-1
size: .
D: .

CDR3: CASSFERLQTHEQYF
DNA: TGTGCCAGCAGCTTCGAGCGGCTTCAAACCCACGAGCAGTACTTC
J: TRBJ2-7
V: TRBV5-8
size: once
D: .

CDR3: CAWKTGTGAGELFF
DNA: TGTGCCTGGAAAACCGGGACAGGGGCCGGGGAGCTGTTTTTT
J: TRBJ2-2
V: TRBV30
size: .
D: TRBD1

CDR3: CASSPGTGLSGNTIYF
DNA: TGTGCCAGCAGCCCTGGGACAGGGCTCTCTGGAAACACCATATATTTT
J: TRBJ1-3
V: TRBV9
size: .
D: TRBD1

CDR3: CASRSAGISQPQHF
DNA: TGTGCCAGTAGGTCTGCAGGGATAAGTCAGCCCCAGCATTTT
J: TRBJ1-5
V: TRBV19
size: once
D: .

CDR3: CASTSTTVSDTQYF
DNA: TGTGCCAGCACCTCCACCACAGTCTCAGATACGCAGTATTTT
J: TRBJ2-3
V: TRBV6-5
size: .
D: .

CDR3: CAISAGEGEKLFF
DNA: TGTGCCATCAGTGCAGGGGAAGGAGAAAAACTGTTTTTT
J: TRBJ1-4
V: TRBV10-3
size: .
D: .

CDR3: CASSRTVAFF
DNA: TGTGCCAGCAGCCGGACTGTAGCTTTCTTT
J: TRBJ1-1
V: TRBV12-3/TRBV12-4
size: .
D: .

CDR3: CASTTGGSYEQYF
DNA: TGTGCCAGCACCACAGGGGGATCCTACGAGCAGTACTTC
J: TRBJ2-7
V: TRBV5-4
size: .
D: TRBD1

CDR3: CASSQVKGGTEAFF
DNA: TGTGCCAGCAGCCAAGTAAAAGGCGGCACTGAAGCTTTCTTT
J: TRBJ1-1
V: TRBV3-1/TRBV3-2
size: .
D: .

CDR3: CASSETSLSSYEQYF
DNA: TGTGCCAGCAGCGAGACTAGCTTGAGCTCCTACGAGCAGTACTTC
J: TRBJ2-7
V: TRBV9
size: .
D: TRBD2

CDR3: CASSPSAESTGDYGYTF
DNA: TGTGCCAGCTCACCAAGCGCCGAGTCCACAGGAGATTATGGCTACACCTTC
J: TRBJ1-2
V: TRBV18
size: .
D: .

CDR3: CASSQDPGTTTYNEQFF
DNA: TGTGCCAGCAGCCAAGACCCCGGGACTACTACCTACAATGAGCAGTTCTTC
J: TRBJ2-1
V: TRBV3-1/TRBV3-2
size: .
D: TRBD2

CDR3: CASSRGQGAFEDGYTF
DNA: TGTGCCAGCTCGAGGGGACAGGGGGCATTTGAAGATGGCTACACCTTC
J: TRBJ1-2
V: TRBV2
size: .
D: TRBD1

CDR3: CASSTTGLEGYTF
DNA: TGCGCCAGCAGCACCACAGGGTTAGAAGGCTACACCTTC
J: TRBJ1-2
V: TRBV5-1
size: .
D: .

CDR3: CASRPPRTTSSYNSPLHF
DNA: TGCGCCAGCAGACCCCCAAGGACGACTAGCTCCTATAATTCACCCCTCCACTTT
J: TRBJ1-6
V: TRBV10-1
size: .
D: .

CDR3: CASRDRGSYGYTF
DNA: TGTGCCAGCAGAGACAGGGGTTCCTATGGCTACACCTTC
J: TRBJ1-2
V: TRBV7-9
size: .
D: TRBD1

CDR3: CASSYSNRGNEQYF
DNA: TGTGCCAGCAGTTACTCGAACAGGGGCAACGAGCAGTACTTC
J: TRBJ2-7
V: TRBV6-5
size: .
D: TRBD1